Sequencing of this TCR beta chain was carried out in a study of response to subunit inactivated influenza vaccine. Whole-study findings and limits: Authors suggested each seasonal influenza vaccination recruits few new T cells.

TCRdb recomputed calls from the RT-PCR reads with MiXCR, one row per CDR3 protein. The sample includes about 150,000 distinct CDR3 sequences, roughly 10% of them seen just once. V was cut by 0 bases and J by 3 bases, with 14 bases left in between. The CDR3 has 16 residues. Germline assignment: CDR1 MNHNS and CDR2 SASEGT. By share, this clonotype ranks as medium-sized. Antigen specificity is unknown. The sequenced sample was CD8+ T cells sorted from PBMCs, obtained roughly 24 months after vaccination. The sequence was obtained from a man between 50 and 69 years old who received an inactivated influenza vaccine. V is TRBV6-1 and J is TRBJ2-5; D possibly uses TRBD1 or TRBD2 (5 bases each). In DNA, the CDR3 is TGTGCCAGCAGTGAAGCTCCCATTGGGGGAGAAGAGACCCAGTACTTC. Residues: CASSEAPIGGEETQYF.